A single sample gave rise to the 19 T cell receptor beta chains below, sequenced in a study of blood T cell repertoires in COVID-19. Sequenced by immunoSEQ multiplex PCR; TCRdb stores in-frame clones only, minus some. The sample has approximately 300,000 clones; almost 90% are singletons. Sequenced: peripheral blood. The receptors here all came from a woman aged 25 to 45 with COVID-19, enrolled during active disease.

The rearrangement joins TRBV5-1 to TRBJ2-7; 14 bases align to TRBD2. Looked up from germline, CDR1 is SGHRS and CDR2 is YFSETQ. The CDR3 has 17 residues. V was clipped by 3 bases and J by 2 bases; unmatched bases: 7. The CDR3 here is CASSSGLAGGLTYEQYF. The CDR3 DNA follows: TGCGCCAGCAGCTCCGGACTAGCGGGAGGCCTGACCTACGAGCAGTACTTC.

The rearrangement links TRBV5-5 to TRBJ2-1; TRBD1 is a possible D gene (6 bases). V lost 0 bases to trimming and J lost 4 bases, with 8 bases between them. The CDR3 covers 14 residues. Germline assignment: CDR1 SGHKS and CDR2 YYEKEE (reference sequence). For the CDR3, the DNA is TGTGCCAGCAGCTTGGGGGACATTTACAATGAGCAGTTCTTC. Translated, it gives CASSLGDIYNEQFF.

The rearrangement uses TRBV18 and TRBJ2-2, with 7 nucleotides matching TRBD2. This CDR3 has 15 amino acids. Trimming cost V 3 bases and J 1 base; bases outside gene matches: 2. CDR1 KGHSH and CDR2 LQKENI come from the germline V gene. This CDR3 is CASSPTSRNTGELFF. CDR3 in DNA: TGTGCCAGCTCACCGACTAGCAGGAACACCGGGGAGCTGTTTTTT.

CDR3 protein: CASNPQGQDNQPQHF. The CDR3 DNA is TGTGCCAGCAACCCGCAGGGGCAGGACAATCAGCCCCAGCATTTT. This rearrangement joins TRBV2 to TRBJ1-5, with D perhaps matching TRBD1 (6 bases). CDR1 is SNHLY and CDR2 is FYNNEI in the germline V gene. The CDR3 runs 15 residues. Trimming cost V 7 bases and J 3 bases, with 16 bases left between them.

CDR3 in amino acids: CASSLGAGTSGDSNEQFF. The CDR3 bases are TGCGCCAGCAGCTTGGGGGCTGGGACTAGCGGGGACTCCAATGAGCAGTTCTTC. This chain connects TRBV5-1 to TRBJ2-1, with 13 bases matching TRBD2. CDR3 size: 18 residues. With 0 bases clipped from V and 6 bases from J, the junction kept 9 bases outside the gene matches. CDR1 and CDR2 from the germline V gene are SGHRS and YFSETQ.

The chain links TRBV2 to TRBJ2-4, with 13 nucleotides matching TRBD2. The CDR3 spans 16 residues. Germline CDR1 reads SNHLY; CDR2 reads FYNNEI. The V segment lost 7 bases and the J segment 4 bases; nucleotides outside the gene matches: 7. CDR3 DNA sequence: TGTGCCAGCACCATCGGACTAGCGGGAGCGAAAAACATTCAGTACTTC. Protein sequence: CASTIGLAGAKNIQYF.

The chain recombines TRBV19 with TRBJ1-6; D perhaps matches TRBD1 (5 bases). The V and J ends lost 6 bases and 8 bases respectively, with 14 bases between them. This CDR3 comprises 14 residues. CDR1 is LNHDA and CDR2 is SQIVND in the germline V gene (reference sequence). The CDR3 loop is CASSLGHPHSPLHF. The CDR3 region has the DNA TGTGCCAGTAGCCTTGGACACCCTCATTCACCCCTCCACTTT.

The chain combines TRBV3-1 (or the pseudogene TRBV3-2) with TRBJ1-2; 7 bases line up with TRBD1. CDR1 is LGHDT, CDR2 YNNKEL, per germline (reference sequence). The CDR3 has 14 residues. The junction had 6 bases not matched to a gene; V was cut back by 4 bases and J by 4 bases. DNA of the CDR3: TGTGCCAGCAGCCCCGGACAGGCTTCCTATGGCTACACCTTC. This codes for CASSPGQASYGYTF.

J is TRBJ2-1 and V is TRBV4-3; no clear D. The V and J ends lost 0 bases and 5 bases respectively, with 8 bases between them. The CDR3 has 14 residues. Germline CDR1 and CDR2: LGHNA and YSLEER. The CDR3 here is CASSQDYSHNEQFF. DNA for the CDR3: TGCGCCAGCAGCCAAGATTACAGCCACAATGAGCAGTTCTTC.

J is TRBJ1-2 and V is TRBV5-4; 7 bases are shared with TRBD1. The CDR3 spans 16 residues. V lost 4 bases and J lost 6; bases outside the gene matches: 15. Germline V gene lookup returns CDR1 SGHNT and CDR2 YYREEE (reference sequence). CDR3 bases: TGTGCCAGCAGCCAGATCCCGGACAGGACGGTGCATGGCTACACCTTC. Protein sequence: CASSQIPDRTVHGYTF. The full variable domain, with the rest looked up from reference TRBV5-4 and TRBJ1-2, is ETGVTQSPTHLIKTRGQQVTLRCSSQSGHNTVSWYQQALGQGPQFIFQYYREEENGRGNFPPRFSGLQFPNYSSELNVNALELDDSALYLCASSQIPDRTVHGYTFGSGTRLTVV.

V is TRBV2 and J is TRBJ1-2; D is ambiguous. V was clipped by 2 bases and J by 4 bases, with 8 bases between them. The CDR3 runs to 13 residues. The germline CDR1 and CDR2 sequences are SNHLY and FYNNEI. CDR3: CASSEMGSYGYTF. The CDR3 DNA follows: TGTGCCAGCAGTGAAATGGGGAGCTATGGCTACACCTTC. The full variable domain, in which reference TRBV2 and TRBJ1-2 provide the parts outside the CDR3, is EPEVTQTPSHQVTQMGQEVILRCVPISNHLYFYWYRQILGQKVEFLVSFYNNEISEKSEIFDDQFSVERPDGSNFTLKIRSTKLEDSAMYFCASSEMGSYGYTFGSGTRLTVV.

This chain joins TRBV30 and TRBJ1-5, with TRBD1 matching over 8 bases. In germline, CDR1 is GTSNPN, CDR2 SVGIG (reference sequence). The CDR3 totals 13 residues. V shed 5 bases and J 2 bases; nucleotides not matched to a gene: 2. The CDR3 DNA follows: TGTGCCTGGGACAGGGGCGGCAATCAGCCCCAGCATTTT. Amino acid sequence: CAWDRGGNQPQHF.

This chain connects TRBV27 to TRBJ2-3, with 11 bases aligning to TRBD2. The length of the CDR3 is 14 residues. Germline CDR1 MNHEY, CDR2 SMNVEV (reference sequence). V shed 6 bases, J shed 5 bases, and the junction held 4 bases outside the gene matches. CDR3 DNA sequence: TGTGCCAGCAGGCTAGCGGGAGGAATAGATACGCAGTATTTT. Its protein is CASRLAGGIDTQYF.

This chain connects TRBV30 to TRBJ1-2, with D tentatively TRBD1 (5 bases). Per germline, CDR1 GTSNPN and CDR2 SVGIG (reference sequence). This CDR3 region has 12 residues. V was shortened by 2 bases and J by 8 bases, with 12 bases between the two germline ends. CDR3 DNA: TGTGCCTGGAGTAGCAGGGCAGGGGGCTACACCTTC. Its protein product is CAWSSRAGGYTF. Supplemented by reference TRBV30 and TRBJ1-2, the full variable domain reads SQTIHQWPATLVQPVGSPLSLECTVEGTSNPNLYWYRQAAGRGLQLLFYSVGIGQISSEVPQNLSASRPQDRQFILSSKKLLLSDSGFYLCAWSSRAGGYTFGSGTRLTVV.

This sequence joins TRBV10-1 and TRBJ2-1; 10 bases fit TRBD2. Germline assignment: CDR1 WNHNN and CDR2 SYGVQD (reference sequence). The CDR3 has 14 residues. Losses at the gene ends were 2 bases for V and 10 bases for J; bases not matched to a gene: 5. DNA for the CDR3: TGCGCCAGCAGTGAGACTAGCGGGATAGCCGAGCAGTTCTTC. Encoded protein: CASSETSGIAEQFF.

The V call is TRBV7-8, the J call TRBJ1-4, with D possibly matching TRBD1 (5 bases). Looked up from germline, CDR1 is SGHVS and CDR2 is FQNEAQ. Trimming stripped 8 bases from V and 6 bases from J, with 19 bases between. This CDR3 is built from 15 residues. As DNA, the CDR3 is TGTGCCAGCTTACTTATGGTACGGGGGGATGAAAAACTGTTTTTT. It codes for CASLLMVRGDEKLFF. The full variable domain, rest sourced from reference TRBV7-8 and TRBJ1-4, is GAGVSQSPRYKVAKRGQDVALRCDPISGHVSLFWYQQALGQGPEFLTYFQNEAQLDKSGLPSDRFFAERPEGSVSTLKIQRTQQEDSAVYLCASLLMVRGDEKLFFGSGTQLSVL.

This clone showed up just once. The V gene is TRBV28, the J gene TRBJ2-7; no clear D gene. V was shortened by 2 bases and J by 5 bases, with 4 bases between the two germline ends. The V gene's germline CDR1 is MDHEN and CDR2 SYDVKM. The CDR3 is 11 amino acids. The CDR3, as DNA: TGTGCCAGCAGTTTAGGCAACGAGCAGTACTTC. Translation gives CASSLGNEQYF.

The chain links TRBV24-1 to TRBJ2-7, with D maybe TRBD1 (5 bases). V dropped 4 bases and J dropped 7 bases, with 13 bases sitting between them. Germline assignment: CDR1 KGHDR and CDR2 SFDVKD. The CDR3 extends over 13 amino acids. The CDR3 nucleotides are TGTGCCACCAGTGAGCCAGGGAAGCGAGAGCAGTACTTC. It translates to CATSEPGKREQYF.

This chain uses TRBV5-6 with TRBJ2-6, with TRBD2 as a possible D gene (5 bases). The ends were cut back, 4 bases at V and 0 bases at J, with 14 bases in the middle. Germline CDR1 and CDR2: SGHDT and YYEEEE. This CDR3 has 17 residues. In nucleotides, the CDR3 is TGTGCCAGCAGCCTGCCAGGACTGAGCTCTGGGGCCAACGTCCTGACTTTC. It is translated as CASSLPGLSSGANVLTF.